This TCR beta chain is drawn from a study of patients and donors after allogeneic stem cell transplantation. This clonotype turned up a few times. Trimming cost V 4 bases and J 10 bases; bases outside gene matches: 4. Germline V gene data show CDR1 as LGHDT and CDR2 as YNNKEL (reference sequence). The CDR3 spans 13 residues. One entry per CDR3 protein, called by TCRdb with MiXCR from the RT-PCR reads. The data hold 150,000 to 200,000 distinct CDR3 sequences, with about 32% observed a single time. The receptor comes from a human donor who was either an allogeneic HSCT recipient or a stem cell or donor lymphocyte infusion donor (not recorded which). It is not recorded whose cells these are; they may come from a transplant donor. The V and J genes are TRBV3-1 and TRBJ1-6; 7 positions agree with TRBD1. What was sequenced was blood, either unsorted or a sorted T cell fraction (not recorded which). DNA of the CDR3: TGTGCCAGCAGCCCCAGGGGGGCCTCACCCCTCCACTTT. Translated: CASSPRGASPLHF. The full variable domain, in which reference TRBV3-1 and TRBJ1-6 provide the parts outside the CDR3, is DTAVSQTPKYLVTQMGNDKSIKCEQNLGHDTMYWYKQDSKKFLKIMFSYNNKELIINETVPNRFSPKSPDKAHLNLHINSLELGDSAVYFCASSPRGASPLHFGNGTRLTVT.